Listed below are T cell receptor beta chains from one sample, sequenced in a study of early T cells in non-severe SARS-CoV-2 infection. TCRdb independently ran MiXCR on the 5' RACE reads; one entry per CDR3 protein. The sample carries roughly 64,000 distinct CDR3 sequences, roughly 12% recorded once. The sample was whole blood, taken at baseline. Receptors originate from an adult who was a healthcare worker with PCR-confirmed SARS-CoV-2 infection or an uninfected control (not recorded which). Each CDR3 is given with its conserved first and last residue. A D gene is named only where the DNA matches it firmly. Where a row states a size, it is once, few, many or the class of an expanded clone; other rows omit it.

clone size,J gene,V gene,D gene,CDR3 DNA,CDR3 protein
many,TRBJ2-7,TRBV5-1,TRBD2,TGCGCCAGCGCCTCCGTCGGGGGGTTGACCTACGAGCAGTACTTC,CASASVGGLTYEQYF
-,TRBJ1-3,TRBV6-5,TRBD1,TGTGCCAGCAGTCGGACAGGCGGAAACACCATATATTTT,CASSRTGGNTIYF
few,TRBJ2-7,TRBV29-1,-,TGCAGCGTTGAAGATCGGTACGAGCAGTACTTC,CSVEDRYEQYF
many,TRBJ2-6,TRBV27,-,TGTGCCAGCAGTTCCGGGGCCAACGTCCTGACTTTC,CASSSGANVLTF
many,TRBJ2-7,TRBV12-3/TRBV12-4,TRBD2,TGTGCCAGCAGTTTTAGCGGGGGGCCCTACGAGCAGTACTTC,CASSFSGGPYEQYF
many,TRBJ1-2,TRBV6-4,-,TGTGCCAGCAGTGACTCTTCCAGGGATGGGACCCGTGGCTACACCTTC,CASSDSSRDGTRGYTF
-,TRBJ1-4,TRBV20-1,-,TGCAGTGCTAGCTACACCCCTGAAAAACTGTTTTTT,CSASYTPEKLFF
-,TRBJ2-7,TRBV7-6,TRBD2,TGTGCCAGCAGCCTAACAGGACTAGCGGGGAACGAGCAGTACTTC,CASSLTGLAGNEQYF
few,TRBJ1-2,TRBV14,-,TGTGCCAGCAGCCAAGCCGGGACCGAGGCTGGCTACACCTTC,CASSQAGTEAGYTF
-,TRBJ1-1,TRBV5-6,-,TGTGCCAGCAGCTCCCCCCGGGGCCGGAACACTGAAGCTTTCTTT,CASSSPRGRNTEAFF
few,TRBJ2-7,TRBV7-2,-,TGTGCCAGCAGGCGCGTCCGAGGGCAAGACTACGAGCAGTACTTC,CASRRVRGQDYEQYF
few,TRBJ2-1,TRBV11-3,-,TGTGCCAGCAGCAACCAATTTGACTTGAACAATGAGCAGTTCTTC,CASSNQFDLNNEQFF
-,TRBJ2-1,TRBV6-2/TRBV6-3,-,TGTGCCAGCAGTTACGGACTCCGGGCCGACGAACAGTTCTTC,CASSYGLRADEQFF
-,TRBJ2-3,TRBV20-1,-,TGCAGTGCCGGGATAAGCACAGATACGCAGTATTTT,CSAGISTDTQYF
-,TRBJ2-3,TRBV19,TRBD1,TGTGCCAGTAGACTAACAGGGGGGCCGGAGAATACGCAGTATTTT,CASRLTGGPENTQYF
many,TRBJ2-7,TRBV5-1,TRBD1,TGCGCCAGCAGCTTGGAGGGGACAGGTTACGAGCAGTACTTC,CASSLEGTGYEQYF
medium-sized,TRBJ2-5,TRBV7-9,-,TGTGCCAGCAGCTACCAGGAGACCCAGTACTTC,CASSYQETQYF
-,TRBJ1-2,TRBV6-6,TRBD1,TGTGCCAGCAGCCCCCGGACAGGGAAACACTATGGCTACACCTTC,CASSPRTGKHYGYTF
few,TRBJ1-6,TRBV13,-,TGTGCCAGCAGCTTTATGGGGCAACCCCTCCACTTT,CASSFMGQPLHF
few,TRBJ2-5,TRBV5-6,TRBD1,TGTGCCAGCAGCCTAAAACACGGACAGGGAGGCACCTTTAAAGAGACCCAGTACTTC,CASSLKHGQGGTFKETQYF
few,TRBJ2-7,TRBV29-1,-,TGCAGCGTTGTTAGTCAGCCCTACGAGCAGTACTTC,CSVVSQPYEQYF
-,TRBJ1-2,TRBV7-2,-,TGTGCCAGCAGCTTAATTCGCAGGGTTGATGGCTACACCTTC,CASSLIRRVDGYTF
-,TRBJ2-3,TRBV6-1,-,TGTGCCAGCAGCGTTCTGCCGGGGGGCCGGACAGATACGCAGTATTTT,CASSVLPGGRTDTQYF
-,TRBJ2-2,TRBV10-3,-,TGTGCCATCAGTGACTTCCAGGGTGGCACCGGGGAGCTGTTTTTT,CAISDFQGGTGELFF
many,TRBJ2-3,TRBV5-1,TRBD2,TGCGCCAGCAGCCTACGGACTAGCGGGGGATTGATGGCCTTAACTAGCACAGATACGCAGTATTTT,CASSLRTSGGLMALTSTDTQYF
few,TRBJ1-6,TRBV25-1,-,TGTGCCAGCAGTGAATGGGCAGGGCCTAATTCACCCCTCCACTTT,CASSEWAGPNSPLHF
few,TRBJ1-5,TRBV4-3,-,TGCGCCAGCAGCCAAGAGAGGCGTACGGAGCAGCCCCAGCATTTT,CASSQERRTEQPQHF
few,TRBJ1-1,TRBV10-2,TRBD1,TGCGCCAGCAGTGAACCCTACAGGGGAGAAGGGACTGAAGCTTTCTTT,CASSEPYRGEGTEAFF
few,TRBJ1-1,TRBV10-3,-,TGTGCCATCAGTGAGGGTGCAAGGAACACTCCGGGGACTGAAGCTTTCTTT,CAISEGARNTPGTEAFF
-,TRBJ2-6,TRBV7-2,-,TGTGCCAGCAGCTTAGGCCTCCCCTCTGGGGCCAACGTCCTGACTTTC,CASSLGLPSGANVLTF
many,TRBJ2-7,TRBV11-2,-,TGTGCCAGCAGCATGGGGTGGGAGCAGTACTTC,CASSMGWEQYF
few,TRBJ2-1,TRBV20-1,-,TGCAGTGCTAGAATTCGAGGGGGGGCCTACAATGAGCAGTTCTTC,CSARIRGGAYNEQFF
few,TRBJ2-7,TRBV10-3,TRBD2,TGTGCCATCAGTGGGGAGGGCCCCCCTCGCGAGCAGTACTTC,CAISGEGPPREQYF
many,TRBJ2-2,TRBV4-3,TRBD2,TGCGCCAGCAGCCAAGAGATAGCGGGGGCCGGGGAGCTGTTTTTT,CASSQEIAGAGELFF
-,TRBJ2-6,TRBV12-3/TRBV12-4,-,TGTGCCAGCAGTTTCCGGGGACCCTCTGGGGCCAACGTCCTGACTTTC,CASSFRGPSGANVLTF
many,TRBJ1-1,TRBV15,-,TGTGCCACCAGCAGAGATGTGGGAATGAACACTGAAGCTTTCTTT,CATSRDVGMNTEAFF
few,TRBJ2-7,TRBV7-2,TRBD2,TGTGCCAGCAGATTAAGCGGGGGGGCGCCGGAGCAGTACTTC,CASRLSGGAPEQYF
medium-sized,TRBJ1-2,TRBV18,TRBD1,TGTGCCAGCTCACCACTCGGGCCAAACAGGGGGAACTATGGCTACACCTTC,CASSPLGPNRGNYGYTF
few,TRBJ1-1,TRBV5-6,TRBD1,TGTGCCAGCAGCTACTGGACAGGGGGTGAAGCTTTCTTT,CASSYWTGGEAFF
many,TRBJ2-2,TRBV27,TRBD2,TGTGCCAGCAGTCCTCCTAGCGGGGGAGCCTTCGCGGGCGGGGAGCTGTTTTTT,CASSPPSGGAFAGGELFF
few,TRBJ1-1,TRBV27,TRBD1,TGTGCCAGCAGTCCTGCTCTCGGACAGGGGGCGGCGGATGTCTTT,CASSPALGQGAADVF
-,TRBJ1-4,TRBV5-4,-,TGTGCCAGCAGCTTCCAAAGGGTTGACGGGCATGAAAAACTGTTTTTT,CASSFQRVDGHEKLFF
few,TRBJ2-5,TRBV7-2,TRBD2,TGTGCCAGCAGCTTAGATAGAGCTAGCGGGGGAGAGACCCAGTACTTC,CASSLDRASGGETQYF
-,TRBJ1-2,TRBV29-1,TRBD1,TGCAGCATAACAGGGGTACATGGCTACACCTTC,CSITGVHGYTF
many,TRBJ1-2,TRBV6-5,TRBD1,TGTGCCAGCAGTTATGGACGGACCCAGGGGGCTAACTATGGCTACACCTTC,CASSYGRTQGANYGYTF
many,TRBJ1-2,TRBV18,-,TGTGCCAGCTCACCAAGGGTACAGGGATCTAACTATGGCTACACCTTC,CASSPRVQGSNYGYTF
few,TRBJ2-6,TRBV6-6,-,TGTGCCAGCAGTCCGGTAGGCGGGGGCGCCGGGGCCAACGTCCTGACTTTC,CASSPVGGGAGANVLTF
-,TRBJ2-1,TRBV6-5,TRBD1,TGTGCCAGCAGTTCGACAGGGGCGAATGAGCAGTTCTTC,CASSSTGANEQFF
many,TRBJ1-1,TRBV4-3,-,TGCGCCAGCAGCCAGGAGGAGGGGTTGAACACTGAAGCTTTCTTT,CASSQEEGLNTEAFF
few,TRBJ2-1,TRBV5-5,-,TGTGCCAGCAGCGGCAGACAAGGGACTTTTACTTTCTCCTACAATGAGCAGTTCTTC,CASSGRQGTFTFSYNEQFF
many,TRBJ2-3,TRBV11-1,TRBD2,TGTGCCAGCAGCCCTAGCGGGGCTCTTAGCACAGATACGCAGTATTTT,CASSPSGALSTDTQYF
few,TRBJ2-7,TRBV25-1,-,TGTGCCAGCAGTGAATCCTACGAGCAGTACTTC,CASSESYEQYF
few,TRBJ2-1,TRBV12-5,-,TGTGCTAGTGGTTTAGGGAGAGGGGAGCAGTTCTTC,CASGLGRGEQFF
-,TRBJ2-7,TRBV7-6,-,TGTGCCAGCAGCTTAGATGAGAGCTCCTACGAGCAGTACTTC,CASSLDESSYEQYF
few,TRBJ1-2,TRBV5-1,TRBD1,TGCGCCAGCAGCTTGGGGGACAGGAGTTTTGGTCGGTATGGCTACACCTTC,CASSLGDRSFGRYGYTF
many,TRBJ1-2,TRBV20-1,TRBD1,TGCAGTGCGACCCCCCAGGGGGCAATTAACTATGGCTACACCTTC,CSATPQGAINYGYTF
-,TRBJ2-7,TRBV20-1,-,TGCAGTGCTTCCCCAGGGAACAGGGAGGTCGACGAGCAGTACTTC,CSASPGNREVDEQYF